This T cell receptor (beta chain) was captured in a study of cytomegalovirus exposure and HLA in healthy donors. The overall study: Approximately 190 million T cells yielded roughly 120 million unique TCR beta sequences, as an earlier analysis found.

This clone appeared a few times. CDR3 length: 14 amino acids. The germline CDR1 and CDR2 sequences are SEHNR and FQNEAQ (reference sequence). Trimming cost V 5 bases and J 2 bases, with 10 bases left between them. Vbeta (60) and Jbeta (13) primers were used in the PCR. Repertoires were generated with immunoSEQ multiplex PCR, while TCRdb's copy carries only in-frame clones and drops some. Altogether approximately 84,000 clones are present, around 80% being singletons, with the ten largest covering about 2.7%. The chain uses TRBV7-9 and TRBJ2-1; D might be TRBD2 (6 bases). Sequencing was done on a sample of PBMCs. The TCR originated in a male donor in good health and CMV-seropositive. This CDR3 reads CASSDSGTYNEQFF. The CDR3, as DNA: TGTGCCAGCAGCGATAGCGGTACCTACAATGAGCAGTTCTTC.